The TCR beta chain described here comes from a study of post-analysis software for immune sequencing data. Study-wide findings and caveats: Controls showed significantly higher normalized Chao1 diversity than did multiple sclerosis patients. Roughly 5 TRBV segments, TRBV5-6, TRBV5-1 and TRBV20-1 among them, were found more frequent in patients than controls. Strong co-clustering by F measure was evident for samples that had been prepared in the same batch.

The V gene's germline CDR1 is LNHNV and CDR2 YYDKDF (reference sequence). The CDR3 runs 16 residues. With 5 bases removed from V and 1 base from J, the gap between germline ends came to 17 bases. The library was made from cDNA and included unique molecular identifiers. Researchers reported some 500,000 cDNA molecules coming from roughly 0.93 to 9.6 million T cells. MiXCR was run by TCRdb on the PCR reads, yielding one entry per CDR3 protein. The table lists a few hundred thousand distinct CDR3 sequences, 35% to 45% of them singletons, with less than 8% in the top ten. As regards this clonotype: Its specificity is not known.

The chain uses TRBV15 and TRBJ1-1; D perhaps matches TRBD1 (6 bases). This TCR derives from a girl aged 2 to 9 with multiple sclerosis. Sequenced input: blood. The CDR3 sequence: CATSSQGRGRNTEAFF. The CDR3 nucleotides read TGTGCCACCAGCTCGCAGGGGAGGGGGAGGAACACTGAAGCTTTCTTT.